This TCR beta chain was identified in a study of CD8 T cells in Susac syndrome. Study-wide points: Individuals included in the TCR sequencing and HLA analysis were acknowledged by the study to be relatively few in number.

Relapsing-remitting disease, either stable or active, was present in the multiple sclerosis controls, who were treatment-naive patients. Of note for this clonotype: What it binds is not known.

Reverse transcription used about 0.5 to 1 ug RNA and random hexamers. With immunoSEQ multiplex PCR, TCR beta CDR3 was amplified across 54 Vbeta and 13 Jbeta. TCRdb passed the immunoSEQ multiplex PCR reads through MiXCR, listing each CDR3 protein once. The table includes about 120,000 distinct CDR3 sequences, approximately 94% detected once. CDR1 is GTSNPN, CDR2 SVGIG, per germline (reference sequence). Trimming left V 2 bases short and J 1 base short, with 9 bases between. The CDR3 is made up of 15 amino acids. Material: CD4+ T cells from PBMCs. This chain links TRBV30 with TRBJ2-6; D remains ambiguous. The origin of this receptor is a human donor with multiple sclerosis. The CDR3 reads CAWSHLSSGANVLTF. CDR3 DNA: TGTGCCTGGAGTCATTTGAGTTCTGGGGCCAACGTCCTGACTTTC.